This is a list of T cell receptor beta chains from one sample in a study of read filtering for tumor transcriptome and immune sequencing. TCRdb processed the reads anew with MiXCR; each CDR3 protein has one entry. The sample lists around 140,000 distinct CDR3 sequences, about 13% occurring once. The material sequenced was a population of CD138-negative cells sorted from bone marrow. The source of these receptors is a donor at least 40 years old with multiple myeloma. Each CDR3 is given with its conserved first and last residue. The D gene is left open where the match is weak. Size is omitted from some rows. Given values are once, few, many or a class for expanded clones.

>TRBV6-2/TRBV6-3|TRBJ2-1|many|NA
TGTGCCAGCAGTTACTCCAGGGACTACAATGAGCAGTTCTTC
CASSYSRDYNEQFF
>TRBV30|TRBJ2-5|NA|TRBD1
TGTGCCTGGAGTCCGGACAGGTTGGAGACCCAGTACTTC
CAWSPDRLETQYF
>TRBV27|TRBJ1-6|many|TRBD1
TGTGCCAGCAGTTTATTACCGGGACAGTATAATTCACCCCTCCACTTT
CASSLLPGQYNSPLHF
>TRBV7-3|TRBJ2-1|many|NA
TGTGCCAGCAGCCCCTCCCCCTACAATGAGCAGTTCTTC
CASSPSPYNEQFF
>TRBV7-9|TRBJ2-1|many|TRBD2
TGTGCCAGCAGCTTGAGGCGGGAGGGCCGGAATGAGCAGTTCTTC
CASSLRREGRNEQFF
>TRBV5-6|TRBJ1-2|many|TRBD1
TGTGCCAGCAGCTTGGGAGGGACCGGGACAGGCTATGGCTACACCTTC
CASSLGGTGTGYGYTF
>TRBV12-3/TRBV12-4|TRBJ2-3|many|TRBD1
TGTGCCAGCAGTCAGCGGACAGGGGGCACAGATACGCAGTATTTT
CASSQRTGGTDTQYF
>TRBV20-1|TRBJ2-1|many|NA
TGCAGTGCTAGATTCGACAATGAGCAGTTCTTC
CSARFDNEQFF
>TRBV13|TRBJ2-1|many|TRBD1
TGTGCCAGCAGCGGGACAGGGCGCAATGAGCAGTTCTTC
CASSGTGRNEQFF
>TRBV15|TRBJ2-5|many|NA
TGTGCCACCAGCAGAGAAGGAGAGACCCAGTACTTC
CATSREGETQYF
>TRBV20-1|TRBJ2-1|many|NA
TGCAGTGCTAGTACGCCCAGGGGTGGCAATGAGCAGTTCTTC
CSASTPRGGNEQFF
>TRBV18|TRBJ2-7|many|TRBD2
TGTGCCAGCTCACCTCTACAGGGAGCAGCGGGGGCCCCCTACGAGCAGTACTTC
CASSPLQGAAGAPYEQYF
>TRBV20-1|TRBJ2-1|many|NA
TGCAGTGCTAGAGCTAAGTATGGCATCTACAATGAGCAGTTCTTC
CSARAKYGIYNEQFF
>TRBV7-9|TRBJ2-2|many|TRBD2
TGTGCCAGCAGCTCAATCCGGACTAGCGGCACCGGGGAGCTGTTTTTT
CASSSIRTSGTGELFF
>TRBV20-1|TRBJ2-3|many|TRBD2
TGCAGTGCTAACCCTAGCGGGAGCACAGATACGCAGTATTTT
CSANPSGSTDTQYF
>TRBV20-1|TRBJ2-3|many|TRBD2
TGCAGTGCTAGCCATACTAGCGGGTACCAGTATTTT
CSASHTSGYQYF
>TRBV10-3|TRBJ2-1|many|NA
TGTGCCATCAGTGGCGGAATCGGGCACAATGAGCAGTTCTTC
CAISGGIGHNEQFF
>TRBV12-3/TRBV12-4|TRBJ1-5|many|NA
TGTGCCAGCAGAAGGTTGAATCAGCCCCAGCATTTT
CASRRLNQPQHF
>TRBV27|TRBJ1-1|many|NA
TGTGCCAGCAAGTGGGAGTATCAGAACACTGAAGCTTTCTTT
CASKWEYQNTEAFF
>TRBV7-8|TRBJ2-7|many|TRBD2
TGTGCCAGCAGCTCGGTAGGACTAGCCCTCTCCTACGAGCAGTACTTC
CASSSVGLALSYEQYF
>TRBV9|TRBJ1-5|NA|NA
TGTGCCAGCAGCGTAGACGGGCAGCCAAATCAGCCCCAGCATTTT
CASSVDGQPNQPQHF
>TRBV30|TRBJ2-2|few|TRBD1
TGTGCCTGGTTCCCATACAGGGGAAGCACCGGGGAGCTGTTTTTT
CAWFPYRGSTGELFF
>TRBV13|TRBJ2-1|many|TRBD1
TGTGCCAGCAGCTTAGGGTGGACAGGGGTGGGAAATGAGCAGTTCTTC
CASSLGWTGVGNEQFF
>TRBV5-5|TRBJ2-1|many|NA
TGTGCCAGCAGCTCCACTCCCCGGGAGACAAGGTACAATGAGCAGTTCTTC
CASSSTPRETRYNEQFF
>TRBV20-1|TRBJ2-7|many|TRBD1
TGCAGTGCTAGCCATGGGACAGGGGACTACGAGCAGTACTTC
CSASHGTGDYEQYF
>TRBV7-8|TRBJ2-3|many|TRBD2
TGTGCCAGCAGCTGGCTTGAGACTAGCACATTTTCAGATACGCAGTATTTT
CASSWLETSTFSDTQYF
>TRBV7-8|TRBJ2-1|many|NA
TGTGCCAGTCTGACTCTTTGGGGGCACAATGAGCAGTTCTTC
CASLTLWGHNEQFF
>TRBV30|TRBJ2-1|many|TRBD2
TGTGCCTGGATCAGCCTAGCGGGATACTACAATGAGCAGTTCTTC
CAWISLAGYYNEQFF
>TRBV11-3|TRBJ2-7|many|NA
TGTGCCAGCAGCCGGCTGACTAGTTCCTACGAGCAGTACTTC
CASSRLTSSYEQYF
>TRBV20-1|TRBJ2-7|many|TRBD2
TGCAGTGCTAGAGATCTAGCGGGACATGACTACGAGCAGTACTTC
CSARDLAGHDYEQYF
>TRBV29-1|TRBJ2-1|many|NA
TGCAGCGTAGCAGTCAGAAATGAGCAGTTCTTC
CSVAVRNEQFF
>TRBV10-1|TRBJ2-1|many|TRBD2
TGCGCCAGCAGTGAGACTAGCGGGGTTGGTGAGCAGTTCTTC
CASSETSGVGEQFF
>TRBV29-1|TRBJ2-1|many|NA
TGCAGCTGTTCCGGCTGGGGGATCTACAATGAGCAGTTCTTC
CSCSGWGIYNEQFF
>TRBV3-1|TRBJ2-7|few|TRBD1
TGTGCCAGCAGCCAAGATGAAACAGGGGGCTACGAGCAGTACTTC
CASSQDETGGYEQYF
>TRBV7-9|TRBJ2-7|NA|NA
TGTGCCAGCAGTGACGGATCCTACGAGCAGTACTTC
CASSDGSYEQYF
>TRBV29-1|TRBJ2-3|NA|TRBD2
TGCAGCGGTACCCTAGCGGGAGTCGGCACAGATACGCAGTATTTT
CSGTLAGVGTDTQYF
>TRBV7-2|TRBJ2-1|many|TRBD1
TGTGCCAGCAGCTCGCCGGGTGACAGGGCGAGGAATGAGCAGTTCTTC
CASSSPGDRARNEQFF
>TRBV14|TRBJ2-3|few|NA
TGTGCCAGCAGCCTGCTCCGCTCACTTACGCAGTATTTT
CASSLLRSLTQYF
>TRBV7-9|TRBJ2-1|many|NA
TGTGCCAGCAGCTCCGAAGGGACACCGACTAGCTTTATCTACAATGAGCAGTTCTTC
CASSSEGTPTSFIYNEQFF
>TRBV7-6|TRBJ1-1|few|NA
TGTGCCAGCAGCGCAAGGACAGTCACTGAAGCTTTCTTT
CASSARTVTEAFF
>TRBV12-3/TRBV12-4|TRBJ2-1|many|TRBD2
TGTGCCACCATGGGGGGGTGGGAGACTTACAATGAGCAGTTCTTC
CATMGGWETYNEQFF
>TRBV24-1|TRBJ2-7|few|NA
TGTGCCACCAGTGAGAGGGGCCGGGGGCAGTACTTC
CATSERGRGQYF
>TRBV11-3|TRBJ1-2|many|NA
TGTGCCAGCAGCATTAATTTTGGGGTGCCCGGATATGGCTACACCTTC
CASSINFGVPGYGYTF
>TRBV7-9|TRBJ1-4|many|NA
TGTGCCAGCAGCCCACCCGGGGCAACTAATGAAAAACTGTTTTTT
CASSPPGATNEKLFF
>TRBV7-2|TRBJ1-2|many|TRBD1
TGTGCCAGCAGCTCCCGACAGGGATTTGGTGGCTACACCTTC
CASSSRQGFGGYTF
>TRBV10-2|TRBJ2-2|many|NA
TGCGCCAGCTGGAGTAGAGCAACGAATACCGGGGAGCTGTTTTTT
CASWSRATNTGELFF
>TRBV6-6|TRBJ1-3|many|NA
TGTGCCAGCATGAACTCTGGAAACACCATATATTTT
CASMNSGNTIYF
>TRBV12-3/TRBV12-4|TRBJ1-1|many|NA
TGTGCCAGCAGGCCCCTTTGGGGAGGAGTGGAAGCTTTCTTT
CASRPLWGGVEAFF
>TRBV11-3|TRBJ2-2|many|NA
TGTGCCAGCAGCCCTATAGCGAAAGTAATTCCCGGGGAGCTGTTTTTT
CASSPIAKVIPGELFF
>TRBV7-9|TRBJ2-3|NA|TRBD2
TGTGCCAGCAGCTGGGCGGGAGGTGCTTCAGATACGCAGTATTTT
CASSWAGGASDTQYF
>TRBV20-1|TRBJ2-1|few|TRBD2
TGCAGTGCGACCGGGACTAGCGGAACCAGGGATGAGCAGTTCTTC
CSATGTSGTRDEQFF
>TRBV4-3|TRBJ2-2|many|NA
TGCGCCAGCAGCCAAGGGGGGCACGGGGAGCTGTTTTTT
CASSQGGHGELFF
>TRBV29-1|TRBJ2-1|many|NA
TGCAGCGTTGAAGATCGGGGTTCCTACAATGAGCAGTTCTTC
CSVEDRGSYNEQFF
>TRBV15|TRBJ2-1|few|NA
TGTGCCACCAGCAGAAATCAGTACCGCTACAATGAGCAGTTCTTC
CATSRNQYRYNEQFF
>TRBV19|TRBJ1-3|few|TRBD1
TGTGCCAGTACCCCCAAGGGGGCAAGCTCTGGAAACACCATATATTTT
CASTPKGASSGNTIYF
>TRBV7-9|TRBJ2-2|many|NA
TGTGCCAGCAGTACCCGGGACCTACATACCGGGGAGCTGTTTTTT
CASSTRDLHTGELFF
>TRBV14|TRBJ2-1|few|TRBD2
TGTGCCAGCAGCCACGGACTAGCGGGAGTTGTCGACAATGAGCAGTTCTTC
CASSHGLAGVVDNEQFF
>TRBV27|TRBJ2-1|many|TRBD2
TGTGCCAGCAGCCTAGCGGGAGGGCCGCGGCCCTACAATGAGCAGTTCTTC
CASSLAGGPRPYNEQFF